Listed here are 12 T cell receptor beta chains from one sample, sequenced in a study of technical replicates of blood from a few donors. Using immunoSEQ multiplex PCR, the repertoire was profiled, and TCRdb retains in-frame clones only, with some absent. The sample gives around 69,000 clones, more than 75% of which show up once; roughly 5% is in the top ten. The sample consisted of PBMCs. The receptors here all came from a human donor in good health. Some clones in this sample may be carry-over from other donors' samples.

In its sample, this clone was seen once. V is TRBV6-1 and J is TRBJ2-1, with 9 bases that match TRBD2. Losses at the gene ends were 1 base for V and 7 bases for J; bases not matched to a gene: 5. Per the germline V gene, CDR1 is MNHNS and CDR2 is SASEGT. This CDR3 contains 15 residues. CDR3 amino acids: CASSEGGSGRNEQFF. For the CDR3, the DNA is TGTGCCAGCAGTGAAGGAGGTAGCGGGAGAAATGAGCAGTTCTTC.

CDR3 sequence (DNA): TGTGCCAGCAGTAAGGGACTAGCGGGGGGGGGTGAGCAGTTCTTC. Its protein product is CASSKGLAGGGEQFF. The chain joins TRBV2 to TRBJ2-1; 16 bases match TRBD2. J lost 9 bases, V lost 5 bases, and 4 bases had no gene match. Germline V gene sequence: CDR1 SNHLY, CDR2 FYNNEI. The CDR3 is made up of 15 amino acids.

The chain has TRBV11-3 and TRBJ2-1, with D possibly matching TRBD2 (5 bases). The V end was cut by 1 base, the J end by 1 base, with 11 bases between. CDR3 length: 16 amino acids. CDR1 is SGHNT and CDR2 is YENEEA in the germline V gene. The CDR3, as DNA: TGTGCCAGCAGCTTAGCGGGAACTACTTCCTACAATGAGCAGTTCTTC. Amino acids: CASSLAGTTSYNEQFF.

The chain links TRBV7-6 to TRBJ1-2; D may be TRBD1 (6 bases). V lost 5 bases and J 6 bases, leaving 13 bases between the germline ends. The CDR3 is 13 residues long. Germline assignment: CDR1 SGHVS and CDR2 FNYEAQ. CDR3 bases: TGTGCCAGCAGCCGCTTCCCAGGGGATGGCTACACCTTC. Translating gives CASSRFPGDGYTF.

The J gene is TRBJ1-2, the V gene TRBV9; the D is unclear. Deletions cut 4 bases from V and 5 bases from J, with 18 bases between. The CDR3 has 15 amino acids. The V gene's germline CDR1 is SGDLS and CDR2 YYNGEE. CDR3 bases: TGTGCCAGCAGCCCCGAGCGGTCAGAAGTATATGGCTACACCTTC. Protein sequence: CASSPERSEVYGYTF.

This chain's CDR3 is CASTVGQGTYEQYF. The CDR3 DNA reads as TGTGCCAGCACCGTGGGACAGGGGACCTACGAGCAGTACTTC. This chain links TRBV6-1 with TRBJ2-7; 10 positions match TRBD1. V lost 7 bases to trimming and J lost 2 bases; unmatched junction nucleotides: 5. Germline-derived CDR1 and CDR2 are MNHNS and SASEGT. This CDR3 comprises 14 residues.

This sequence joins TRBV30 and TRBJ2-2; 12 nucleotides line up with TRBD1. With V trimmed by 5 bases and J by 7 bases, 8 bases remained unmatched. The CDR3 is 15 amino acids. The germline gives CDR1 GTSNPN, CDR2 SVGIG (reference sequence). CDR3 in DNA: TGTGCCTGGGGAGGGGACAGGGGGCTGGGCGGGGAGCTGTTTTTT. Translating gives CAWGGDRGLGGELFF.

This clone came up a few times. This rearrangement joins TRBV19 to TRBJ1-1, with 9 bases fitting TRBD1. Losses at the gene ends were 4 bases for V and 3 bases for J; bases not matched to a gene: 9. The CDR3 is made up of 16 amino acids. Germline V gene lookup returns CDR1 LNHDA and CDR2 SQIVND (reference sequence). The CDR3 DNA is TGTGCCAGTAGTACGCTCCCGGGACAGGGATACACTGAAGCTTTCTTT. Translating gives CASSTLPGQGYTEAFF.

The CDR3 protein is CASSSPERTDTQYF. The CDR3 coding sequence is TGTGCCAGCAGTTCCCCGGAGCGCACAGATACGCAGTATTTT. The rearrangement joins TRBV6-5 to TRBJ2-3; D ambiguous. CDR1 is MNHEY and CDR2 is SVGAGI in the germline V gene. The CDR3 covers 14 residues. Trimming pared 4 bases from V and 1 base from J, leaving 9 bases between.

Here the CDR3 reads CASSRVGGNTDTQYF. The DNA of the CDR3 is TGCGCCAGCAGCCGGGTCGGCGGGAATACAGATACGCAGTATTTT. The V and J genes are TRBV4-3 and TRBJ2-3; D might be TRBD2 (6 bases). CDR3 size: 15 residues. Deletions cut 4 bases from V and 3 bases from J, with 14 bases between. CDR1 and CDR2 (germline): LGHNA, YSLEER.

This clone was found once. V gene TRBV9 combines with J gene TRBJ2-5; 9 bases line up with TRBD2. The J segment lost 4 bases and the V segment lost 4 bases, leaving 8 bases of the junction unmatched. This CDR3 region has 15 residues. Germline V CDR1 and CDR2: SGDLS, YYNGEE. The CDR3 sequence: CASSLMAGGRETQYF. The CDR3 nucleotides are TGTGCCAGCAGCCTAATGGCGGGAGGGAGAGAGACCCAGTACTTC.

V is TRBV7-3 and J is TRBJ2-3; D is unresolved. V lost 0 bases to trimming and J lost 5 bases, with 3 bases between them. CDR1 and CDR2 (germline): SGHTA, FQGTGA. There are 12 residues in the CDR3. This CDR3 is CASSLTGDTQYF. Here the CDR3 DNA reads TGTGCCAGCAGCTTAACCGGAGATACGCAGTATTTT.